These T cell receptor beta chains were read from a single sample in a study of shared clonotypes between healthy human individuals. Using immunoSEQ multiplex PCR, the repertoire was profiled, and TCRdb retains in-frame clones only, with some absent. This table has millions of clones, over 85% appearing once. Sequenced: naive CD4+ T cells sorted from blood. The receptors were sampled from a man aged 18 to 29 in good health. The CDR3 runs from the conserved cysteine through the conserved F or W. The D gene is left open where the match is weak. Some rows mark clone size as missing; the rest say once, few, many or name a class of expanded clone.

D gene	V gene	clone size	J gene	CDR3 DNA	CDR3 protein
-	TRBV4-1	-	TRBJ2-7	TGCGCCAGCAGCCAGTCTGAGGGGGGCGAGCAGTACTTC	CASSQSEGGEQYF
-	TRBV30	many	TRBJ2-7	TGTGCCTGGAGTCGGACCGCCGGCTACGAGCAGTACTTC	CAWSRTAGYEQYF
-	TRBV11-2	-	TRBJ2-7	TGTGCCAGCAGCTTAGACAGTATCGATTACGAGCAGTACTTC	CASSLDSIDYEQYF
TRBD1	TRBV2	-	TRBJ1-6	TGTGCCAGCAGTGGCGGGACAGGGAAGGGGACACCCCTCCACTTT	CASSGGTGKGTPLHF
-	TRBV5-4	-	TRBJ2-7	TGTGCCAGCAGCTTATGGCCCTCCTACGAGCAGTACTTC	CASSLWPSYEQYF
-	TRBV18	-	TRBJ1-6	TGTGCCAGCTCACCTACAGCGGATTCACCCCTCCACTTT	CASSPTADSPLHF
-	TRBV21-1	-	TRBJ1-2	TGTGCCAGCAGCAAAGATAGTGATAACTATGGCTACACCTTC	CASSKDSDNYGYTF
-	TRBV4-1	-	TRBJ2-2	TGCGCCAGCAGCCAAGCCCTTGACAGAACGAACACCGGGGAGCTGTTTTTT	CASSQALDRTNTGELFF
-	TRBV6-5	-	TRBJ1-1	TGTGCCAGCAGTTACCTGCGGGGAACTGAAGCTTTCTTT	CASSYLRGTEAFF
TRBD2	TRBV4-1	once	TRBJ2-4	TGCGCCAGCAGCCTTCTAGCGGGGGGAGCCAAAAACATTCAGTACTTC	CASSLLAGGAKNIQYF
-	TRBV5-1	-	TRBJ1-1	TGCGCCAGCAGCTACGGGGATGGGAACACTGAAGCTTTCTTT	CASSYGDGNTEAFF
TRBD1	TRBV5-5	-	TRBJ2-7	TGTGCCAGCAGCTCAGGGACAGCTACCTACGAGCAGTACTTC	CASSSGTATYEQYF
TRBD2	TRBV6-5	-	TRBJ2-5	TGTGCCAGCAGTTACTCCCGGGGACTAGCAAGAGAGACCCAGTACTTC	CASSYSRGLARETQYF
-	TRBV6-4	-	TRBJ2-7	TGTGCCAGCAGTGACTCGAAAAGGGGGTGGGACGAGCAGTACTTC	CASSDSKRGWDEQYF
-	TRBV9	-	TRBJ2-7	TGTGCCAGCAGCGTAGCGGGGAGGTCCTACGAGCAGTACTTC	CASSVAGRSYEQYF
-	TRBV6-6	-	TRBJ2-7	TGTGCCAGCAGTCAACAGGGTGGGGAGCAGTACTTC	CASSQQGGEQYF
-	TRBV6-5	-	TRBJ1-1	TGTGCCAGCAGTTCTCAGGGGCTGGGGACGACTGAAGCTTTCTTT	CASSSQGLGTTEAFF
-	TRBV2	-	TRBJ2-7	TGTGCCAGCAGTGTAGCGAGAGGGATATCCTACGAGCAGTACTTC	CASSVARGISYEQYF
-	TRBV7-9	once	TRBJ1-3	TGTGCCAGCAGCTTAGCCACAGCCGTCGGAAACACCATATATTTT	CASSLATAVGNTIYF
TRBD1	TRBV12-5	-	TRBJ1-6	TGTGCTAGTGGTTTGGCTTTGGACAGGGGAAATTCACCCCTCCACTTT	CASGLALDRGNSPLHF
TRBD1	TRBV7-2	once	TRBJ1-1	TGTGCCAGCAGCTTACAGACAGGGACGATGAACACTGAAGCTTTCTTT	CASSLQTGTMNTEAFF
TRBD2	TRBV30	-	TRBJ2-5	TGTGCCTCAAAGGCTAGCGGCCCAGAGACCCAGTACTTC	CASKASGPETQYF
-	TRBV10-2	-	TRBJ2-2	TGCGCCAGCAGTGGGACTAACACGAACACCGGGGAGCTGTTTTTT	CASSGTNTNTGELFF
TRBD1	TRBV5-5	-	TRBJ1-4	TGTGCCAGCAGCTGGGGGACAGGGGCAACTAATGAAAAACTGTTTTTT	CASSWGTGATNEKLFF
TRBD2	TRBV10-3	-	TRBJ2-2	TGTGCCATCAGCCAAGTAGCGGGAGGGCCGAACACCGGGGAGCTGTTTTTT	CAISQVAGGPNTGELFF
TRBD2	TRBV7-2	-	TRBJ2-2	TGTGCCAGCAGCTTAGGCGGGAGCGCGAACACCGGGGAGCTGTTTTTT	CASSLGGSANTGELFF
-	TRBV30	-	TRBJ2-3	TGTGCCGGAGTGCGTAGGACGAGCACAGATACGCAGTATTTT	CAGVRRTSTDTQYF
TRBD2	TRBV30	-	TRBJ2-7	TGTGCCTGGAGTGCGGGCGGGGGGGCCTACGAGCAGTACTTC	CAWSAGGGAYEQYF
-	TRBV7-3	-	TRBJ2-3	TGTGCCAGCAGCTTATCTCAGTCGGGGAGCACAGATACGCAGTATTTT	CASSLSQSGSTDTQYF
-	TRBV6-5	-	TRBJ1-6	TGTGCCAGCAGTTACGCGTCGGAGATTTTTAATTCACCCCTCCACTTT	CASSYASEIFNSPLHF
-	TRBV9	-	TRBJ1-3	TGTGCCAGCAGCGTGCTGGGCTCTGGAAACACCATATATTTT	CASSVLGSGNTIYF
TRBD2	TRBV5-6	-	TRBJ2-5	TGTGCCAGCAGCACGGGGACTATCCAAGAGACCCAGTACTTC	CASSTGTIQETQYF
-	TRBV28	-	TRBJ2-6	TGTGCCAGCAAGGGTGACTCAAGGGCCAACGTCCTGACTTTC	CASKGDSRANVLTF
-	TRBV19	-	TRBJ1-1	TGTGCCAGTACCACCCGGACCGGGGGCACTGAAGCTTTCTTT	CASTTRTGGTEAFF
TRBD1	TRBV30	-	TRBJ1-2	TGTGCCTGGAGGCCGACAGGGCCTAACTATGGCTACACCTTC	CAWRPTGPNYGYTF
-	TRBV19	-	TRBJ1-4	TGTGCCAGTAGCCGCCCGGGTGCAACTAATGAAAAACTGTTTTTT	CASSRPGATNEKLFF
-	TRBV5-1	-	TRBJ2-7	TGCGCCAGCAGCTTGGAGGCGGGTACCTACGAGCAGTACTTC	CASSLEAGTYEQYF
TRBD2	TRBV27	-	TRBJ2-1	TGTGCCAGCAGTTTATCGAAAGGGACTAGCGGGCATGAGCAGTTCTTC	CASSLSKGTSGHEQFF